This paragraph covers one T cell receptor (beta chain) sequence. Its antigen is not known. TCRdb's copy holds only in-frame clones and misses some; the assay was immunoSEQ multiplex PCR. The data show fewer than 70,000 clones, approximately 90% seen once. The data originate from a study of T cell responses to AZD1222 COVID-19 vaccine. Study information: Second-dose timings of about 4 or about 12 weeks were pooled.

Notes on the study in general: Repertoires were obtained solely post-peak T cell response. AZD1222 recipients seropositive at baseline numbered only six or seven. Females made up more of the donors, who were largely white British, and clonal diversity may have come out too low.

V lost 2 bases, J lost 12 bases, and 16 bases lay in between. The CDR3 is 13 residues long. Per the germline V gene, CDR1 is MNHNS and CDR2 is SASEGT. Source: peripheral blood, taken on day 0 of AZD1222 vaccination. The chain is built from TRBV6-1 and TRBJ1-1; weak D call: TRBD1 (6 bases). The sequence was collected from an adult in good health. This CDR3 reads CASSEIIGGTTFF. For the CDR3, the DNA is TGTGCCAGCAGTGAAATTATAGGGGGGACAACTTTCTTT.